This TCR beta chain comes out of a study of Ad26.COV2.S vaccination and SARS-CoV-2 variants (dated by TCRdb to 2020 to 2023). Regarding the study in general: Vaccine-arm donors were drawn from COV1001, a multicentre, randomized, double-blind, placebo-controlled phase I-IIa trial of Ad26.COV2.S in healthy adults. Dosing of Ad26.COV2.S was intramuscular, at either 5x10^10 or 1x10^11 viral particles, delivered as one shot or as two shots spaced 56 days apart. Investigators did not know the trial group allocation while performing experiments and assessing outcomes. Trial participants were randomized into five groups of five, in which low-dose or high-dose Ad26.COV2.S was given once or twice, or placebo was given on both occasions. The TCR-sequenced set comprised about 32 samples: about 19 Ad26.COV2.S vaccine recipients, 5 placebo recipients and 8 SARS-CoV-2 convalescent individuals. TCRbeta repertoire sequencing was used to assess the specificity and breadth of SARS-CoV-2-reactive T cell receptors after Ad26.COV2.S vaccination.

Comments on this clone: Its antigen remains unidentified. Per-base quality was not reported, and no clone a single base away is much larger than it.

Sample treatment or condition, as interpreted from the label and publication: approximately 18 received Ad26.COV2.S at low or high dose, single or two shots; 5 received placebo; per-sample allocation not given. Repertoires of vaccine and placebo recipients were sequenced from samples collected on day 63 after the first injection. Between 29 July and 7 August 2020, Cohort 1b enrolled 25 adults aged 18-55 years at one site in Boston, USA. As a vaccine, Ad26.COV2.S was a replication-incompetent adenovirus type 26 vector that expressed a prefusion-stabilized SARS-CoV-2 spike protein derived from the original Wuhan strain. The immunoSEQ Assay was used to sequence TCRbeta CDR3 regions. After extraction, genomic DNA underwent amplification by bias-controlled multiplex PCR, followed by high-throughput sequencing. The source study handled its data this way. Collapsing and filtering of sequences were performed to quantify the absolute abundance of each unique TCRbeta CDR3 region. Usable DNA was measured by amplifying reference genes present in all nucleated cells, and TCRbeta template counts were normalized to that usable DNA to estimate T cell fraction. Repertoire TCRs were annotated as SARS-CoV-2-specific by exact matching of V gene, CDR3 amino acid sequence and J gene to a known reactive TCR set. The reference SARS-CoV-2 TCR set was obtained from MIRA and was filtered for enrichment in COVID-19-positive ImmuneCODE repertoires, whereby public or cross-reactive TCRs were removed. Drawing on the MIRA antigens, annotated TCRs were analysed further at the level of specific ORF or position within ORF. Breadth was defined as the number of annotated unique rearrangements divided by the total number of unique productive rearrangements, and depth was defined as the summed frequency of the annotated unique rearrangements. Two-sided Wilcoxon rank-sum tests were applied when comparing TCR breadth between groups. In TCRdb, the immuneACCESS table is reduced to in-frame sequences with V and J assigned. These tables do not hold every clone; where another copy was compared, an unresolved V gene accounts for under half, and the others remain unexplained. Clonal size and the V and J genes are those of that table, whereas D and trimming came from the DNA. This sample gives 350,000 to 550,000 clones in total; roughly nine tenths of them show up just once. The ten largest clones add up to about 2.5% of the sample.

The CDR1 and CDR2 encoded by the germline V gene are KGHDR and SFDVKD. From cysteine to phenylalanine, the CDR3 is 16 amino acids long. Solely the CDR3 DNA is kept, with 48 bases framed from the first base. At the junction V is shortened by 2 bases and J by 4 bases; bases outside the gene matches: 6. Overall results and qualifications from the work: Comparing responses between vaccine doses or regimens was not something the study was powered to do. Non-spike TCR breadth was comparable between vaccine and placebo recipients, consistent with the vaccine containing only spike. Higher spike-specific TCR breadth was observed in Ad26.COV2.S recipients than in placebo recipients (P = 0.0014). The authors noted that the TCR breadth and depth analyses may have underestimated total T cell responses. After vaccination, spike-specific CD8+ and CD4+ T cell responses were reported to show substantial breadth.

The receptor was isolated from a person between 18 and 60 years old who received the Ad26.COV2.S COVID-19 vaccine or a placebo. The sample consisted of peripheral blood, taken in a trial of Ad26.COV2.S vaccine versus placebo. This sequence uses TRBV24-1 and TRBJ2-2; TRBD2 fits 7 bases in the junction. The nucleotide sequence reads as follows: TGTGCCACCAGTGATTATAACGGGGGGAGCACCGGGGAGCTGTTTTTT. Translated, it reads CATSDYNGGSTGELFF.